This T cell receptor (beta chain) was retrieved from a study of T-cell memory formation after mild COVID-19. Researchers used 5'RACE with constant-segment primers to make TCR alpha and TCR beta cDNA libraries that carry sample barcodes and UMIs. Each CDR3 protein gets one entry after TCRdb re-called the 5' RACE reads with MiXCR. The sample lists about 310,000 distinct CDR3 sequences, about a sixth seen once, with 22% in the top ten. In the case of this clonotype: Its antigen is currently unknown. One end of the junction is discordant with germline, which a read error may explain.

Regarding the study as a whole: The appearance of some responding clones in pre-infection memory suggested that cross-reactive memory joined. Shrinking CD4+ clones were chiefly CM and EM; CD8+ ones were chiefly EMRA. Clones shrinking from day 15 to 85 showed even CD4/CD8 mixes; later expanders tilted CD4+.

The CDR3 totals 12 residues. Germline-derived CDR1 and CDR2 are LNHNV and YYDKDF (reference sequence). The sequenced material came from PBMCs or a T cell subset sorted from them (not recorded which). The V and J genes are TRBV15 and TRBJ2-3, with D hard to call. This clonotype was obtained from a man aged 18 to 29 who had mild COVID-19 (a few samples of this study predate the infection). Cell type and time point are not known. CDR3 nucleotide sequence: TGTTCCACCAGCGAATTAACAGATACGCAGTATTTT. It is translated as CSTSELTDTQYF.